The T cell receptor (beta chain) described here comes from a study of prognosis after radiotherapy for stage I lung cancer. In the study overall: Medically, all non-small cell lung cancer patients were deemed inoperable. Patients received stereotactic body radiotherapy alone, with no concurrent therapy.

CDR3 of TCR beta was amplified from genomic DNA via a two-round multiplex PCR. First-round PCR, the initial amplification, used primers specific to each TRBV and TRBJ gene. TCRdb analysed the multiplex PCR reads with MiXCR anew, one entry per CDR3 protein. The table includes fewer than 30,000 distinct CDR3 sequences, 35% to 55% detected once. In the case of this clonotype: Its antigen is not identified. At one of its ends the junction is not consistent with the germline gene, which may arise from a read error.

CDR1 is KGHSH, CDR2 LQKENI, per germline. The CDR3 contains 16 residues. Study results and caveats: The median unique TCR clone count dropped from roughly 9,300 to 7,200 after stereotactic body radiation therapy.

This clonotype originated in a donor of 50 years or more with non-small cell lung cancer. The material sequenced was PBMCs, taken before or after stereotactic body radiation therapy (not recorded which). The chain recombines TRBV18 with TRBJ2-3, with D possibly TRBD2 on 6 matching bases. In DNA form, the CDR3 reads TGTGCCAGCTCCCCTCCGGAGCGGGTAAACACATATACGCAGTATTTT. This translates into CASSPPERVNTYTQYF.